These T cell receptor beta chains were read from a single sample in a study of T cell changes during pregnancy in multiple sclerosis. Here immunoSEQ multiplex PCR was the method, and the copy in TCRdb shows in-frame clones only, minus some. The sample lists approximately 60,000 clones, about 94% occurring once. The material sequenced was CD8+ T cells from peripheral blood mononuclear cells, taken in the second trimester of pregnancy. The receptors here all came from a female donor with multiple sclerosis, enrolled in a pregnancy study. The CDR3 runs from the conserved cysteine through the conserved F or W. The D gene is left open where the match is weak. The size of a clone is reported for some rows only, either as once, few or many, or as a class for expanded clones.

v_call,d_call,j_call,clone_size,cdr3_aa,cdr3_nt
TRBV28,TRBD1,TRBJ1-1,-,CASRGQAGGMNTEAFF,TGTGCCAGCAGGGGACAGGCTGGCGGGATGAACACTGAAGCTTTCTTT
TRBV28,-,TRBJ2-3,-,CASSSPGLRSTDTQYF,TGTGCCAGCAGTTCGCCGGGACTCCGGAGCACAGATACGCAGTATTTT
TRBV16,TRBD1,TRBJ2-7,-,CASSQFKVTGEDYEQYF,TGTGCCAGCAGCCAATTTAAGGTGACAGGGGAGGACTACGAGCAGTACTTC
TRBV5-4,TRBD2,TRBJ2-1,-,CASSLEAGLAPYNEQFF,TGTGCCAGCAGCTTGGAGGCAGGACTAGCCCCCTACAATGAGCAGTTCTTC
TRBV4-2,TRBD1,TRBJ2-5,-,CASSHLGQDVIGAQYF,TGTGCCAGCAGCCACCTGGGACAGGACGTCATTGGGGCCCAGTACTTC
TRBV13,-,TRBJ1-1,once,CASRRLQEMNTEAFF,TGTGCCAGCAGAAGGCTACAGGAAATGAACACTGAAGCTTTCTTT
TRBV30,-,TRBJ1-1,few,CAWRRNTEAFF,TGTGCCTGGAGGAGGAACACTGAAGCTTTCTTT
TRBV4-1,TRBD1,TRBJ2-7,-,CASSRDRVSYEQYF,TGCGCCAGCAGCCGCGACAGGGTATCTTACGAGCAGTACTTC
TRBV5-4,TRBD2,TRBJ2-3,-,CASSSRTSGSGNTQYF,TGTGCCAGCAGCTCTAGGACTAGCGGGAGTGGAAATACGCAGTATTTT
TRBV28,-,TRBJ1-5,-,CASSLAVSNQPQHF,TGTGCCAGCAGTTTGGCAGTTAGCAATCAGCCCCAGCATTTT
TRBV19,-,TRBJ2-1,-,CASTGDLNNEQFF,TGTGCCAGTACCGGGGACTTGAACAATGAGCAGTTCTTC
TRBV6-1,-,TRBJ2-3,-,CASSDDLKDSTQYF,TGTGCCAGCAGTGACGATTTAAAGGACTCCACGCAGTATTTT
TRBV27,TRBD2,TRBJ2-7,-,CASSVAGTSGIFYEQYF,TGTGCCAGCAGTGTCGCCGGGACTAGCGGGATATTTTACGAGCAGTACTTC
TRBV4-2,TRBD2,TRBJ2-2,-,CASSQGLAGGPTGELFF,TGTGCCAGCAGCCAGGGACTAGCGGGAGGGCCAACCGGGGAGCTGTTTTTT
TRBV11-2,TRBD2,TRBJ2-1,-,CASSPGLAGPYNEQFF,TGTGCCAGCAGCCCCGGACTAGCGGGGCCGTACAATGAGCAGTTCTTC
TRBV9,-,TRBJ2-3,-,CASSVRAGGSTYTQYF,TGTGCCAGCAGCGTAAGAGCGGGTGGAAGTACCTATACGCAGTATTTT
TRBV4-3,-,TRBJ2-5,-,CASSQGSSPTQYF,TGCGCCAGCAGCCAAGGTTCTAGCCCGACCCAGTACTTC
TRBV19,-,TRBJ2-1,-,CASSIGYEATLEQFF,TGTGCCAGTAGTATAGGCTACGAGGCAACGCTTGAGCAGTTCTTC
TRBV18,-,TRBJ2-7,once,CASSQTRSSPGEQYF,TGTGCCAGCTCACAGACGCGATCATCCCCCGGGGAGCAGTACTTC
TRBV9,-,TRBJ2-1,-,CASLTRNEQFF,TGTGCCAGCTTGACTCGGAATGAGCAGTTCTTC
TRBV15,-,TRBJ2-3,-,CATSTPAQGRPDTQYF,TGTGCCACCAGCACCCCGGCACAGGGTCGACCAGATACGCAGTATTTT
TRBV4-3,TRBD2,TRBJ2-7,-,CASSQSLAVNYEQYF,TGCGCCAGCAGCCAATCCCTAGCGGTGAACTACGAGCAGTACTTC
TRBV27,-,TRBJ2-2,-,CASSLPGDFPPGELFF,TGTGCCAGCAGCCTACCCGGAGACTTCCCCCCCGGGGAGCTGTTTTTT
TRBV30,-,TRBJ1-5,once,CAWSVGQGNQPQHF,TGTGCCTGGAGTGTCGGGCAGGGGAATCAGCCCCAGCATTTT
TRBV4-3,TRBD2,TRBJ2-1,once,CASSQGTSGTSSYNEQFF,TGCGCCAGCAGCCAAGGGACTAGCGGGACCTCCTCCTACAATGAGCAGTTCTTC
TRBV7-7,TRBD1,TRBJ1-5,-,CASSPGGRNQPQHF,TGTGCCAGCAGCCCAGGGGGCCGGAATCAGCCCCAGCATTTT
TRBV28,TRBD2,TRBJ2-3,-,CASSLSSGGTDTQYF,TGTGCCAGCAGTTTATCTAGCGGGGGCACAGATACGCAGTATTTT
TRBV5-1,-,TRBJ1-2,-,CASQGSNYGYTF,TGCGCCAGTCAGGGATCCAACTATGGCTACACCTTC